This record covers a single T cell receptor beta chain. Its matching antigen is unknown. The data are from a study of shared clonotypes between healthy human individuals. Overall study findings and caveats: Generation of non-shared clonotypes was less probable than generation of clonotypes shared by all four donors.

The V end was cut by 0 bases, the J end by 0 bases, with 14 bases between. This CDR3 is built from 16 residues. Germline V gives CDR1 GTSNPN, CDR2 SVGIG (reference sequence). The donors were adults (healthy and HIV-negative) with no recent acute infections or vaccinations. Using immunoSEQ multiplex PCR, the repertoire was profiled, and TCRdb retains in-frame clones only, with some absent. Of roughly 320,000 clones in the sample, roughly 84% are singletons; the top ten hold around 16%. Sequencing was carried out using memory CD8+ T cells sorted from blood. This sample's subset: CD45RO+ cells pooled with CCR7-negative TemRA cells. This rearrangement joins TRBV30 to TRBJ1-2; D is unclear. The clonotype originates from a man aged 18 to 35 in good health. The CDR3 sequence is CAWSVMGQVTNYGYTF. The CDR3 DNA is TGTGCCTGGAGTGTAATGGGCCAAGTCACTAACTATGGCTACACCTTC.